The rows below give T cell receptor beta chains drawn from one sample of a study of post-analysis software for immune sequencing data. A single record per CDR3 protein comes from TCRdb applying MiXCR to the PCR reads. Among about 570,000 distinct CDR3 sequences listed, roughly 34% were seen once. Specimen: blood. The receptors here all came from a girl aged 2-17 years with multiple sclerosis. CDR3s include the opening cysteine and the closing phenylalanine or tryptophan. A D gene is named only where the DNA matches it firmly. Only part of the rows carry a size: once, few, many, or a class if the clone is expanded.

v_call	j_call	d_call	clone_size	cdr3_aa	cdr3_nt
TRBV20-1	TRBJ2-3	.	few	CSAQRWLGTDTQYF	TGCAGTGCTCAACGCTGGCTTGGCACAGATACGCAGTATTTT
TRBV5-1	TRBJ2-7	.	many	CASSPGRGFGYEQYF	TGCGCCAGCAGCCCAGGAAGAGGGTTTGGCTACGAGCAGTACTTC
TRBV20-1	TRBJ2-1	TRBD2	few	CSGIGRWGGYNEQFF	TGCAGTGGTATAGGAAGGTGGGGGGGCTACAATGAGCAGTTCTTC
TRBV20-1	TRBJ2-3	TRBD2	.	CSASGLAGAGVGTDTQYF	TGCAGTGCAAGTGGACTAGCGGGGGCGGGTGTTGGGACAGATACGCAGTATTTT
TRBV10-2	TRBJ1-1	TRBD1	.	CASRKATGGVLNTEAFF	TGCGCCAGCAGAAAGGCTACAGGGGGCGTGTTGAACACTGAAGCTTTCTTT
TRBV29-1	TRBJ1-4	TRBD1	few	CSVGTGGSRKNEKLFF	TGCAGCGTTGGGACAGGGGGATCTAGGAAGAATGAAAAACTGTTTTTT
TRBV3-1	TRBJ2-4	.	few	CASSQDTSAGSAKNIQYF	TGTGCCAGCAGCCAAGACACCTCTGCAGGGAGCGCCAAAAACATTCAGTACTTC
TRBV12-3/TRBV12-4	TRBJ2-5	.	.	CASSPVTLLGEQYF	TGTGCCAGCAGTCCCGTAACGTTACTGGGTGAGCAGTACTTC
TRBV10-3	TRBJ2-3	.	few	CATLGPGMGDTQYF	TGTGCCACCCTCGGACCAGGGATGGGAGATACGCAGTATTTT
TRBV14	TRBJ2-3	.	.	CASAHVVDTQYF	TGTGCCAGCGCACATGTTGTCGATACGCAGTATTTT
TRBV5-1	TRBJ2-5	.	.	CASSLWTPNNEQYF	TGCGCCAGCAGCCTATGGACCCCTAACAATGAGCAGTACTTC
TRBV20-1	TRBJ1-5	.	few	CSATPSNQPQHF	TGCAGTGCTACCCCCAGCAATCAGCCCCAGCATTTT
TRBV29-1	TRBJ2-5	.	.	CSAGVNNEQYF	TGCAGCGCCGGGGTTAACAATGAGCAGTACTTC
TRBV12-3/TRBV12-4	TRBJ1-2	.	.	CASSLGGRRGYTF	TGTGCCAGCAGCCTGGGGGGTCGAAGGGGCTACACCTTC
TRBV6-4	TRBJ2-2	.	.	CASSDRGDTGELFF	TGTGCCAGCAGTGACAGGGGCGACACCGGGGAGCTGTTTTTT
TRBV20-1	TRBJ1-5	.	.	CSAARRAGQPQHF	TGCAGTGCTGCACGGAGGGCGGGTCAGCCCCAGCATTTT
TRBV20-1	TRBJ2-3	.	few	CSARPRVLGTDTQYF	TGCAGTGCTAGGCCCCGGGTCTTAGGCACAGATACGCAGTATTTT
TRBV14	TRBJ2-3	.	.	CASSQETGFTDTQYF	TGTGCCAGCAGCCAAGAGACCGGATTCACAGATACGCAGTATTTT
TRBV2	TRBJ2-1	.	few	CASSAANEQFF	TGTGCCAGCAGTGCCGCCAATGAGCAGTTCTTC
TRBV20-1	TRBJ2-1	.	.	CSARVLTVGGNNYNEQFF	TGCAGTGCTAGAGTTCTGACTGTCGGCGGGAATAACTACAATGAGCAGTTCTTC
TRBV12-3/TRBV12-4	TRBJ2-1	TRBD2	.	CASSLTSGGAVRYNEQFF	TGTGCCAGCAGCCTGACTAGCGGGGGGGCGGTAAGGTACAATGAGCAGTTCTTC
TRBV18	TRBJ1-6	TRBD1	many	CASSPGTGSNSPLHF	TGTGCCAGCTCACCAGGGACAGGTTCAAATTCACCCCTCCACTTT
TRBV29-1	TRBJ1-2	TRBD1	few	CSAGEGQGYGYTF	TGCAGCGCAGGGGAAGGACAGGGCTATGGCTACACCTTC
TRBV7-3	TRBJ2-3	TRBD2	.	CASSRQPPAGVLGDTQYF	TGTGCCAGCAGCCGCCAACCTCCAGCGGGGGTCCTGGGAGATACGCAGTATTTT
TRBV27	TRBJ2-1	.	many	CASSTGFF	TGTGCCAGCAGTACAGGGTTCTTC
TRBV29-1	TRBJ1-2	.	few	CSVEGTGDYTF	TGCAGCGTTGAAGGGACGGGAGACTACACCTTC
TRBV3-1	TRBJ2-1	TRBD1	few	CASSPRDRDNEQFF	TGTGCCAGCAGCCCCCGGGACAGGGACAATGAGCAGTTCTTC
TRBV6-1	TRBJ2-4	.	.	CASSPQVRGNIQYF	TGTGCCAGCAGTCCCCAGGTCCGGGGAAACATTCAGTACTTC
TRBV20-1	TRBJ2-3	.	.	CSARASESTDTQYF	TGCAGTGCTAGAGCTTCGGAGAGCACAGATACGCAGTATTTT